The T cell receptor beta chain under discussion was sequenced for a study of cytomegalovirus exposure and HLA in healthy donors. Study-wide results and caveats: An assumption of roughly uniform sequencing depth across donors underlay the presence/absence analyses. Many donors shared some public TCRs, even though most TCR sequences were rare.

This clone came up a few times. Its antigen is undetermined. The PCR ran on 60 Vbeta and 13 Jbeta primers. Original methodology: The count from a later analysis was about 80 million unique TCR beta chains, some 10 million of them shared. The data were produced by immunoSEQ multiplex PCR, yet TCRdb's version contains in-frame clones alone and is incomplete. V and J calls and clone size follow that table, whereas D and trimming were derived from the DNA. This table holds nearly 95,000 clones, 60% to 80% found once. Trimming stripped 2 bases from V and 5 bases from J, with 8 bases between. The CDR3 has 13 residues. CDR1 MRHNA and CDR2 SNTAGT come from the germline V gene.

The receptor was isolated from a woman between 40 and 50 years old in good health and CMV-seronegative. The sample comprised PBMCs. The rearrangement uses TRBV6-4 and TRBJ2-3; TRBD2 might be the D (6 bases). CDR3 DNA sequence: TGTGCCAGCAGTGACGAGGGAGGAGATACGCAGTATTTT. It encodes CASSDEGGDTQYF.